Listed here is a single T cell receptor (beta chain). The sample belongs to a study of T cells in tuberculosis. The CDR3 is 14 residues long. Trimming took 5 bases from V and 6 from J; bases not matched to a gene: 7. Germline V gene data show CDR1 as SGHTA and CDR2 as FQGNSA. The data were produced by immunoSEQ multiplex PCR, yet TCRdb's version contains in-frame clones alone and is incomplete. There are over 30,000 clones in the sample; approximately 97% occur only once, and approximately 6.2% lies in the top ten. Material: PBMCs. This receptor was taken from a donor between 10 and 35 years old with latent tuberculosis or without tuberculosis infection. This chain links TRBV7-2 with TRBJ2-7; 10 bases line up with TRBD1. The DNA of the CDR3 is TGTGCCAGCAGCCGGCCCAGGACAGGGGGCGAGCAGTACTTC. Translated, it gives CASSRPRTGGEQYF.